This is a list of T cell receptor beta chains from one sample in a study of CD8 T cells in Susac syndrome. MiXCR was run by TCRdb on the immunoSEQ multiplex PCR reads, yielding one entry per CDR3 protein. The profile shows around 140,000 distinct CDR3 sequences, approximately 94% of them singletons. The sample comprised CD4+ T cells from PBMCs. The receptors originated from a human donor in good health. CDR3s include the opening cysteine and the closing phenylalanine or tryptophan. A D gene is named only where the DNA matches it firmly. Size is omitted from some rows. Given values are once, few, many or a class for expanded clones.

v_call,j_call,d_call,clone_size,cdr3_aa,cdr3_nt
TRBV19,TRBJ1-4,.,.,CASKTVGATNEKLFF,TGTGCCAGTAAAACAGTCGGGGCAACTAATGAAAAACTGTTTTTT
TRBV30,TRBJ1-4,.,.,CAWRARTAVNEKLFF,TGTGCCTGGAGGGCCCGGACAGCAGTTAATGAAAAACTGTTTTTT
TRBV7-3,TRBJ2-3,.,.,CASSLGGTRTDTQYF,TGTGCCAGCAGCTTAGGGGGGACCCGCACAGATACGCAGTATTTT
TRBV30,TRBJ2-2,.,.,CAWSVLLNTGELFF,TGTGCCTGGAGTGTACTACTGAACACCGGGGAGCTGTTTTTT
TRBV30,TRBJ1-1,TRBD1,.,CAWGTGPNTEAFF,TGTGCCTGGGGGACAGGACCTAACACTGAAGCTTTCTTT
TRBV24-1,TRBJ2-3,TRBD2,.,CATSDRLKRETPTDTQYF,TGTGCCACCAGTGATCGTTTAAAGCGGGAAACCCCCACAGATACGCAGTATTTT
TRBV6-6,TRBJ2-7,.,.,CASRDRYEQYF,TGTGCCAGCAGAGACAGGTACGAGCAGTACTTC
TRBV6-1,TRBJ2-7,.,.,CASTGHGGTYEQYF,TGTGCCAGCACCGGACATGGGGGGACCTACGAGCAGTACTTC
TRBV7-9,TRBJ1-5,.,once,CASSLAAGAAQHF,TGTGCCAGCAGCTTAGCCGCGGGGGCAGCCCAGCATTTT
TRBV20-1,TRBJ1-2,TRBD1,.,CSALPGTGEGYTF,TGCAGTGCTCTCCCCGGGACAGGGGAAGGCTACACCTTC
TRBV19,TRBJ2-2,.,.,CATGQPGTGELFF,TGTGCCACTGGACAGCCGGGCACCGGGGAGCTGTTTTTT